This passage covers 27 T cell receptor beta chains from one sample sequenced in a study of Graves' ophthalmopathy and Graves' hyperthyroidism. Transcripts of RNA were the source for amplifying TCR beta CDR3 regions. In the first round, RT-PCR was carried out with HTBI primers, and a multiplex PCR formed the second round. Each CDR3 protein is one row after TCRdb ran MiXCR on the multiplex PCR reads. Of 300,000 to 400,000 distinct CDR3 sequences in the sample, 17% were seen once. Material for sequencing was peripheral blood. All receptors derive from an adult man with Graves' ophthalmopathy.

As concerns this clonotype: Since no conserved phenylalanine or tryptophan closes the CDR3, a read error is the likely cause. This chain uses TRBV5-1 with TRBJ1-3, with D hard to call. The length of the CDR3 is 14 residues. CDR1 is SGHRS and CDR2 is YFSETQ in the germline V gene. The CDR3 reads CASSLTVSGNTIYS. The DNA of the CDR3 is TGCGCCAGCAGCTTGACGGTTTCTGGAAATACCATATATTCT.

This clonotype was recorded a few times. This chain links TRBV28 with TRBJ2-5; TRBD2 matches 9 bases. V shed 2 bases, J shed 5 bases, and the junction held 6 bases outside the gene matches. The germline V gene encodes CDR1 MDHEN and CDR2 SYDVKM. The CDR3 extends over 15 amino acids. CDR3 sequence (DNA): TGTGCCAGCAGTTTACCCAGCGGGGGGAGGGAGACCCAGTACTTC. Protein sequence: CASSLPSGGRETQYF.

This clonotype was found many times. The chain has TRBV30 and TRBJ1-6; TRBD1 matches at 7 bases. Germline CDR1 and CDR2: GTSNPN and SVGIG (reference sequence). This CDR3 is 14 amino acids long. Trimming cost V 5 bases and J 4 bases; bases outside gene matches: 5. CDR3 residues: CAWAGTVYNSPLHF. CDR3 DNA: TGTGCCTGGGCCGGGACAGTATATAATTCACCCCTCCACTTT.

The CDR3 reads CASREPGGVNTEAFF. CDR3 nucleotide sequence: TGTGCCAGCAGGGAGCCAGGGGGAGTGAACACTGAAGCTTTCTTT. The V and J genes are TRBV6-1 and TRBJ1-1; 7 nucleotides line up with TRBD1. This CDR3 is 15 amino acids long. J lost 0 bases, V lost 6 bases, and 7 bases had no gene match. The germline gives CDR1 MNHNS, CDR2 SASEGT.

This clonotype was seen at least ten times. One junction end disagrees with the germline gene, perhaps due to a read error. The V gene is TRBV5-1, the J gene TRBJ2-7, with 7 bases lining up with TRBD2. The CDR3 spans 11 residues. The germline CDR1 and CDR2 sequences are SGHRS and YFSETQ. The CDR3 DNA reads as TGTGCCAGCAGCTTGGGGGGGGAGCAGTACTTC. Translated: CASSLGGEQYF.

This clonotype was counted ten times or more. The CDR3 sequence is CSAESSLQGETQYF. CDR3 sequence (DNA): TGCAGTGCCGAGAGCTCTCTCCAGGGGGAGACCCAGTACTTC. The chain has TRBV20-1 and TRBJ2-5, with a tentative D call TRBD1 (6 bases). V lost 6 bases and J lost 5, with 19 bases in between. Germline V gives CDR1 DFQATT, CDR2 SNEGSKA (reference sequence). The CDR3 sequence is 14 residues long.

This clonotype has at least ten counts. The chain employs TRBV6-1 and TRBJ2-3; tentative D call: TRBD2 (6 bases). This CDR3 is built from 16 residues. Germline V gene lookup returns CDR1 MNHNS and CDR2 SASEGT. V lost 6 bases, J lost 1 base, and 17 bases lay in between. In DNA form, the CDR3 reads TGTGCCAGCAGAAAAGGGCCCGGGGGAGGCACAGATACGCAGTATTTT. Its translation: CASRKGPGGGTDTQYF.

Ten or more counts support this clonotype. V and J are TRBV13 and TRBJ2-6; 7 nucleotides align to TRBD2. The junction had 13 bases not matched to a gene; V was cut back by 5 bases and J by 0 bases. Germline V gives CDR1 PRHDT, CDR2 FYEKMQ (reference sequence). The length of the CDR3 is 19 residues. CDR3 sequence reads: CASSLVGGDVTSGANVLTF. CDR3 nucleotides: TGTGCCAGCAGCCTAGTGGGGGGGGACGTAACCTCTGGGGCCAACGTCCTGACTTTC. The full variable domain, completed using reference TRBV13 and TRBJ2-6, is AAGVIQSPRHLIKEKRETATLKCYPIPRHDTVYWYQQGPGQDPQFLISFYEKMQSDKGSIPDRFSAQQFSDYHSELNMSSLELGDSALYFCASSLVGGDVTSGANVLTFGAGSRLTVL.

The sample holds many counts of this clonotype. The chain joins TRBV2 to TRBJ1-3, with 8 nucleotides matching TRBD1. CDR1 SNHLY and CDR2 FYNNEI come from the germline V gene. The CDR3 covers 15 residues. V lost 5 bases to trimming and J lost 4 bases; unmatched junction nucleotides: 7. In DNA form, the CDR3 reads TGTGCCAGCAGTCCGCGGACAGGGTCCGGAAACACCATATATTTT. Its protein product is CASSPRTGSGNTIYF.

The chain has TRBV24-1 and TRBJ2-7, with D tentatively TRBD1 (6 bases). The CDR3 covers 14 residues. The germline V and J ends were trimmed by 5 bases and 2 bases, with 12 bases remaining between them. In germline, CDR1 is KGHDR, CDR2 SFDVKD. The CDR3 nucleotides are TGTGCCACCAGTGCCGGCCGGGACACCTACGAGCAGTACTTC. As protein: CATSAGRDTYEQYF.

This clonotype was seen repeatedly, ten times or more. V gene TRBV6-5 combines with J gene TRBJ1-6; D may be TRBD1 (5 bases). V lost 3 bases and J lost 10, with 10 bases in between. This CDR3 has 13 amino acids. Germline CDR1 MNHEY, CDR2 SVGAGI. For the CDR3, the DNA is TGTGCCAGCAGTTATAGAGGGGTATCACCCCTCCACTTT. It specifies CASSYRGVSPLHF.

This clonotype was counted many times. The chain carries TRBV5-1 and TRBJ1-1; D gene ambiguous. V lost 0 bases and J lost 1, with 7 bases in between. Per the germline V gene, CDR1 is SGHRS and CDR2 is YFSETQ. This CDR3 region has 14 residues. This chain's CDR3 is CASSLGDRNTEAFF. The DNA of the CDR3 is TGCGCCAGCAGCTTGGGGGATCGGAACACTGAAGCTTTCTTT.

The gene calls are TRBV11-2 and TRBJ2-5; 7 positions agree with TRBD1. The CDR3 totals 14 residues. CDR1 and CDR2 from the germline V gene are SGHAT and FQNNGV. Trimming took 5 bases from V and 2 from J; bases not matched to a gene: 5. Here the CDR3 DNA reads TGTGCCAGCAGCCACGGGACAGTTCAAGAGACCCAGTACTTC. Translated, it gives CASSHGTVQETQYF.

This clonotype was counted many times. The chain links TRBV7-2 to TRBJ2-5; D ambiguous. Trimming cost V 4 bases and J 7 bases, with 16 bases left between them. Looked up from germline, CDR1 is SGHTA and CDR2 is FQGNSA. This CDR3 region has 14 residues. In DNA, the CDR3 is TGTGCCAGCAGCTCAGACCCCTGGCCCTCGACCCAGTACTTC. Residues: CASSSDPWPSTQYF.

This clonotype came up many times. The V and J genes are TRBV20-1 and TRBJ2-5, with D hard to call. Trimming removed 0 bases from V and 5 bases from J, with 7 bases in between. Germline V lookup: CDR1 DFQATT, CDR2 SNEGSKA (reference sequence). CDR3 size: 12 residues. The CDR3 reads CSARDFGETQYF. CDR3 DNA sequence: TGCAGTGCTAGAGATTTTGGGGAGACCCAGTACTTC.

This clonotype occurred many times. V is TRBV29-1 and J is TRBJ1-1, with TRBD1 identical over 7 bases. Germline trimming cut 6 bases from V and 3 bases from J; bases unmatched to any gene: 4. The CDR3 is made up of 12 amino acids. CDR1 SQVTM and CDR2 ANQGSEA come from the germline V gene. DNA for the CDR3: TGCAGCGTAAGGGACAGTCACACTGAAGCTTTCTTT. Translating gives CSVRDSHTEAFF.

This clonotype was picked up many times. The CDR3 loop reads CASSSDSDRATEAFF. DNA for the CDR3: TGTGCCAGCAGTTCCGACTCGGACAGGGCAACTGAAGCTTTCTTT. The rearrangement uses TRBV12-3 or TRBV12-4 and TRBJ1-1; 8 nucleotides line up with TRBD1. The ends lost 4 bases at V and 5 bases at J; junction bases unmatched: 9. The CDR3 covers 15 residues.

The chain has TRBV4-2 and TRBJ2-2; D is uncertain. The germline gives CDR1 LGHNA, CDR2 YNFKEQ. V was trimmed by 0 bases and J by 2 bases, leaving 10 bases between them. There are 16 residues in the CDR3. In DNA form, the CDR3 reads TGTGCCAGCAGCCAAGAAGTACGGGCTAACACCGGGGAGCTGTTTTTT. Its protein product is CASSQEVRANTGELFF.

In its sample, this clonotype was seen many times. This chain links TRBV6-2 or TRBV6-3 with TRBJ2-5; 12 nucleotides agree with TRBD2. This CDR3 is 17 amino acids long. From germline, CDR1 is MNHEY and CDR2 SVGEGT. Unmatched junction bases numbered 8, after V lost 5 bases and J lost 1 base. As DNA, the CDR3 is TGTGCCAGCAGTCCTCAGCTGACTAGCGGGGGCCAAGAGACCCAGTACTTC. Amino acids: CASSPQLTSGGQETQYF.

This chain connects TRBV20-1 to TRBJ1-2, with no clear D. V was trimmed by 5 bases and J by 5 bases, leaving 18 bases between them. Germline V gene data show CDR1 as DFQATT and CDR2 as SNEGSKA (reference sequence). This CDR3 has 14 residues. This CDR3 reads CSAHLIGKRYGYTF. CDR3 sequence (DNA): TGCAGTGCTCACCTTATAGGGAAGAGATATGGCTACACCTTC.

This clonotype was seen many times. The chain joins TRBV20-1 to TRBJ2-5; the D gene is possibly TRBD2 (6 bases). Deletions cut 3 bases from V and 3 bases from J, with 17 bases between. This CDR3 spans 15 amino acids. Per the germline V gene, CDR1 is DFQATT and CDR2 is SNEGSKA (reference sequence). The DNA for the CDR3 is TGCAGTGCTAGGGGGGAGGCCTCTGGAGAAGAGACCCAGTACTTC. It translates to CSARGEASGEETQYF.

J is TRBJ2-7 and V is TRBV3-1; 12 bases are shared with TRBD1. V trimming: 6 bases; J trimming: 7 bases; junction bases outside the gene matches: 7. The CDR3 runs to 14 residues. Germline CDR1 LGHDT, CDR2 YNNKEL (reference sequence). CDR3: CASSGTGGSEEQYF. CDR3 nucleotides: TGTGCCAGCAGTGGGACAGGGGGCTCGGAAGAGCAGTACTTC.

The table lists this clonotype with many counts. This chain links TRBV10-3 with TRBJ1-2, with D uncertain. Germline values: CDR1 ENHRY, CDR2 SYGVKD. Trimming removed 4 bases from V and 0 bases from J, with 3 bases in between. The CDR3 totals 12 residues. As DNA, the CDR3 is TGTGCCATCAGTGGCCCTAACTATGGCTACACCTTC. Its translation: CAISGPNYGYTF.

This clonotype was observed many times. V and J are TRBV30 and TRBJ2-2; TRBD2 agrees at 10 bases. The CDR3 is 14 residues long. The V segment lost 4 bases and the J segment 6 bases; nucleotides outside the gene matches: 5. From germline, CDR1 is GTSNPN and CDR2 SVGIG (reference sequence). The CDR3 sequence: CAWKLAGWSGELFF. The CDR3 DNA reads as TGTGCCTGGAAACTAGCGGGATGGTCCGGGGAGCTGTTTTTT.

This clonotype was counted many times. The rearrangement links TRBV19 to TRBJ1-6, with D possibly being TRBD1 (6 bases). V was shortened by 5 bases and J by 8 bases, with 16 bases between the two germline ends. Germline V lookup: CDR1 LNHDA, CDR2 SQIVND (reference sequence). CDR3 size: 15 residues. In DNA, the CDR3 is TGTGCCAGTAGTTACGGACAGATTACCTATTCACCCCTCCACTTT. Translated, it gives CASSYGQITYSPLHF. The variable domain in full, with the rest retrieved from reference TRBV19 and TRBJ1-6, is DGGITQSPKYLFRKEGQNVTLSCEQNLNHDAMYWYRQDPGQGLRLIYYSQIVNDFQKGDIAEGYSVSREKKESFPLTVTSAQKNPTAFYLCASSYGQITYSPLHFGNGTRLTVT.

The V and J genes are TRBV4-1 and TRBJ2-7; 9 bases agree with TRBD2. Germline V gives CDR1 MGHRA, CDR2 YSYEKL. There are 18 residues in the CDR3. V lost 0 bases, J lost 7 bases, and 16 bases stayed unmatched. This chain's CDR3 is CASSQDFSVSGGLREQYF. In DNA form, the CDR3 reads TGCGCCAGCAGCCAAGATTTTTCCGTTAGCGGGGGACTACGGGAGCAGTACTTC.

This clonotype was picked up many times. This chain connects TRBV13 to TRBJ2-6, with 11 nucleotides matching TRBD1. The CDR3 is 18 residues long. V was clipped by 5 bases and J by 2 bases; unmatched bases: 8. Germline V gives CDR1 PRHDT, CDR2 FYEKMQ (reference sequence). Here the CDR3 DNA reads TGTGCCAGCAGCGCTACACCGGGACAGGGGGCTGGGGCCAACGTCCTGACTTTC. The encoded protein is CASSATPGQGAGANVLTF. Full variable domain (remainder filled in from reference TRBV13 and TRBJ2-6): AAGVIQSPRHLIKEKRETATLKCYPIPRHDTVYWYQQGPGQDPQFLISFYEKMQSDKGSIPDRFSAQQFSDYHSELNMSSLELGDSALYFCASSATPGQGAGANVLTFGAGSRLTVL.